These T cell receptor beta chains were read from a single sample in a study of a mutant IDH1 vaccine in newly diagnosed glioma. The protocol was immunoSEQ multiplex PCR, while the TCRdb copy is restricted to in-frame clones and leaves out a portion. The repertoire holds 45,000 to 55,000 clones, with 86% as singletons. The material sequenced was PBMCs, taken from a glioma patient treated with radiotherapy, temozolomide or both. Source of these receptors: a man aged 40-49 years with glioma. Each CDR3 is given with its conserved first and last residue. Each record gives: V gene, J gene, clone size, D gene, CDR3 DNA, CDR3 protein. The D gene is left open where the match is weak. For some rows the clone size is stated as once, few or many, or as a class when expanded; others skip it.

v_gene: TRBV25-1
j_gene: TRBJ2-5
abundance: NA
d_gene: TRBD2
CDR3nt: TGTGCCAGCAGCCGAAGCGGGGGTACCAAAGAGACCCAGTACTTC
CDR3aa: CASSRSGGTKETQYF

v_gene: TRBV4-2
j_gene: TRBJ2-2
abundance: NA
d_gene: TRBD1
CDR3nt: TGTGCCAGCAGCCAAGGGACAGGGGACACCGGGGAGCTGTTTTTT
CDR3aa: CASSQGTGDTGELFF

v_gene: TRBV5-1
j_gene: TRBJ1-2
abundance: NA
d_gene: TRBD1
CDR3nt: TGCGCCAGCAGCTTGGTCCCTGGGACAGTCACAACTGGCTACACCTTC
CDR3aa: CASSLVPGTVTTGYTF

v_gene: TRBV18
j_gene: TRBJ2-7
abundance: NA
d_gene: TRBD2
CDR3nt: TGTGCCAGCTCACCATCGGGACTAGAAGGTTACGAGCAGTACTTC
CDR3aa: CASSPSGLEGYEQYF

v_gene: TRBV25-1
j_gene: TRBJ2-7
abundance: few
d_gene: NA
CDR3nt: TGTGCCAGCAGTGAACTCCTTGGGCAGTACTTC
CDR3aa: CASSELLGQYF

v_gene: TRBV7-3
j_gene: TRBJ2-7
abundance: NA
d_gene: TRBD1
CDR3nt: TGTGCCAGCAGCGCGGGACAGGGGGCCAACGAGCAGTACTTC
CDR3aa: CASSAGQGANEQYF

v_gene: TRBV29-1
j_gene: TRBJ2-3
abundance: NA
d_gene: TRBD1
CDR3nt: TGCAGCGTTGTAGAGGGGGCAATAGATACGCAGTATTTT
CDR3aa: CSVVEGAIDTQYF

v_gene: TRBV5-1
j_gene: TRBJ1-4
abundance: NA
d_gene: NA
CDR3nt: TGCGCCAGCAGCTGGAAAGGACTGTCAGATGAAAAACTGTTTTTT
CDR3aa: CASSWKGLSDEKLFF

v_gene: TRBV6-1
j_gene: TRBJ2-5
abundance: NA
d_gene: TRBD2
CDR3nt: TGTGCCAGCAGTACCCCTAGCGGGAGACAAGAGACCCAGTACTTC
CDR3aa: CASSTPSGRQETQYF

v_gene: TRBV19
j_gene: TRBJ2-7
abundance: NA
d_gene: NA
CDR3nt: TGTGCCAGTAGTCTGGGGGCCTACGAGCAGTACTTC
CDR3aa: CASSLGAYEQYF

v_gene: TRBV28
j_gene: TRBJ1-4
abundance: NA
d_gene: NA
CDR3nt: TGTGCCAGCAGTAGGGTGACTAATGAAAAACTGTTTTTT
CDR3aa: CASSRVTNEKLFF

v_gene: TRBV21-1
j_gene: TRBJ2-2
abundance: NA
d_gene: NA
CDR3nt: NA
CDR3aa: CASSKNVGSGSLNTGELFF

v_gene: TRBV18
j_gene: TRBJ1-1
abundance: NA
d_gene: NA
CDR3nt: TGTGCCAGCTCACCACCGGGGGCGGAGGGGACTGAAGCTTTCTTT
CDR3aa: CASSPPGAEGTEAFF

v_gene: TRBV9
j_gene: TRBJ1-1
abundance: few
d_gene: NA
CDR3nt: TGTGCCAGCAGCGTAGTAACGAACACTGAAGCTTTCTTT
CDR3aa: CASSVVTNTEAFF

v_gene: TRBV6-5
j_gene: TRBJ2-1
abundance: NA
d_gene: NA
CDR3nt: TGTGCCAGCAGCGTAGTTTGGCCGGGGGTTGAGCAGTTCTTC
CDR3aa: CASSVVWPGVEQFF

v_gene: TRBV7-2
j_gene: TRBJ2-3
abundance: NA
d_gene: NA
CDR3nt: TGTGCCAGCAGCCCACGAACGACGGGGGGCACGGATACGCAGTATTTT
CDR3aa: CASSPRTTGGTDTQYF

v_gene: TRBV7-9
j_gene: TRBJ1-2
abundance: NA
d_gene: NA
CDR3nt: TGTGCCAGCAGCGACCTCCTGGGAGGGGGTAACTATGGCTACACCTTC
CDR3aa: CASSDLLGGGNYGYTF

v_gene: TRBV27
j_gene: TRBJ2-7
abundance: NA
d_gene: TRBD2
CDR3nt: TGTGCCAGCAGTTGGACTAGCGGACACTCCTACGAGCAGTACTTC
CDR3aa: CASSWTSGHSYEQYF

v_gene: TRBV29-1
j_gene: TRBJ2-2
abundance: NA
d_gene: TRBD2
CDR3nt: TGCAGCGTTGAAGAAAGGGGAGGGCTCAACACCGGGGAGCTGTTTTTT
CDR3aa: CSVEERGGLNTGELFF

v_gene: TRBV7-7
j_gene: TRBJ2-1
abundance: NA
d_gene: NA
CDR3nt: TGTGCTAGCAGCTTGTTTGTGTCCGAAGATCGTATAAGCTCCTACAATGAGCAGTTCTTC
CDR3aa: CASSLFVSEDRISSYNEQFF

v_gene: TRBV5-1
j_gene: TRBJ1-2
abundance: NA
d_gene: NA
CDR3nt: TGCGCCAGCAGCGGGTTGGGTAACAACTATGGCTACACCTTC
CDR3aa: CASSGLGNNYGYTF

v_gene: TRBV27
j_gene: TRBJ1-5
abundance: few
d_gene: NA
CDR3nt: TGTGCCAGCAGTTTATCGGCGTGGATCCCAAAAAGCAATCAGCCCCAGCATTTT
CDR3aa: CASSLSAWIPKSNQPQHF

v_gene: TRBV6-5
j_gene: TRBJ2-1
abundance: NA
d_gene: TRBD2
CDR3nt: TGTGCCAGCAGTTCAGGGACTAGCGCCTACAATGAGCAGTTCTTC
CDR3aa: CASSSGTSAYNEQFF

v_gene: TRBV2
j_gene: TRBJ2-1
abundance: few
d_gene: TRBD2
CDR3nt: TGTGCCAGCAGCCCCCCGGGACTAGCGGGGAACAATGAGCAGTTCTTC
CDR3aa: CASSPPGLAGNNEQFF

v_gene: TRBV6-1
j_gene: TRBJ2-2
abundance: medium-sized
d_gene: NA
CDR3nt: TGTGCCAGCAGCTGGACTTTCAACACCGGGGAGCTGTTTTTT
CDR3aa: CASSWTFNTGELFF

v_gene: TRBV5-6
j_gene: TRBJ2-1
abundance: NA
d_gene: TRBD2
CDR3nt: TGTGCCAGCAGCATAGCGGGGCAGCAGTTCTTC
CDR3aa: CASSIAGQQFF

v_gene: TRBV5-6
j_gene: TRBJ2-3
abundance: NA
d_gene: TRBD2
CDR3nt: TGTGCCAGCAGCTGGGGCCAGCGGGGGACCACAGATACGCAGTATTTT
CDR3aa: CASSWGQRGTTDTQYF

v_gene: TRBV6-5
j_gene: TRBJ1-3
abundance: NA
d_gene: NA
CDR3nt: TGTGCCAGCAGTTACTCGTCGGGTACCTCTGGAAACACCATATATTTT
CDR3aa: CASSYSSGTSGNTIYF

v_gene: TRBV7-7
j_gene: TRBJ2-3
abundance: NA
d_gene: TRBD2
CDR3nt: TGTGCTAGCAGCTTAGGCGGGAGGGAAGATACGCAGTATTTT
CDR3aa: CASSLGGREDTQYF

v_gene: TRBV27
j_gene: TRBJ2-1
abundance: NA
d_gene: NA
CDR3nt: TGTGCCAGCACCCTCGCAGGAGTCAATGAGCAGTTCTTC
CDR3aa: CASTLAGVNEQFF

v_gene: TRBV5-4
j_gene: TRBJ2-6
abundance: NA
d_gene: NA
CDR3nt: TGTGCCAGCAGCCCGGAGGGGGGAGGGGCCAACGTCCTGACTTTC
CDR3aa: CASSPEGGGANVLTF

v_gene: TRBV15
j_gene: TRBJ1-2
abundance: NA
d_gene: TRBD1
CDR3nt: TGTGCCACCAACCGGGGAGGGGGCGCGAGGGGCTACACCTTC
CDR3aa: CATNRGGGARGYTF

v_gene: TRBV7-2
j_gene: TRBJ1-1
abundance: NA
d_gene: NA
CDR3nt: TGTGCCAGCAGCTTAGCTCTTGGCGTCGGGAACACTGAAGCTTTCTTT
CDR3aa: CASSLALGVGNTEAFF

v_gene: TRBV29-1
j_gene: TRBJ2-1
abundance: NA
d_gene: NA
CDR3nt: TGCAGCGTTGAATTAGGCAGCGGTGAGCAGTTCTTC
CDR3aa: CSVELGSGEQFF

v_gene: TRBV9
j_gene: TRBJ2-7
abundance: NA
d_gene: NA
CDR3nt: TGTGCCGAGGGGGCCTACGAGCAGTACTTC
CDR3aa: CAEGAYEQYF

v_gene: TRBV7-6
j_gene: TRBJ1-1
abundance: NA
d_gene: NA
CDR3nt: TGTGCCAGCAGCTTAGTAGACGCAGGGGCTTCCAACACTGAAGCTTTCTTT
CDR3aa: CASSLVDAGASNTEAFF

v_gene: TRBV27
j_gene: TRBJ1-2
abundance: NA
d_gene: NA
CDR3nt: TGTGCCAGCAGTTTAGGACAAAGCTATGGCTACACCTTC
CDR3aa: CASSLGQSYGYTF

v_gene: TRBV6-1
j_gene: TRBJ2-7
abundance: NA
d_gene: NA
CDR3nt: TGTGCCGGCAGTCTATGGGGCAACGAGCAGTACTTC
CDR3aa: CAGSLWGNEQYF

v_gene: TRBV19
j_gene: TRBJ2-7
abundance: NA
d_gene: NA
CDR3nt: TGTGCCAGTAGTATAGAGCAGTTGGTGAGGGAGCAGTACTTC
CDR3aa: CASSIEQLVREQYF

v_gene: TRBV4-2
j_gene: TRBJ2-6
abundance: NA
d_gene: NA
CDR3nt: TGTGCCAGCAGCCCTGGAGGGTCGGAGGCTGGGGCCAACGTCCTGACTTTC
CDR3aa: CASSPGGSEAGANVLTF

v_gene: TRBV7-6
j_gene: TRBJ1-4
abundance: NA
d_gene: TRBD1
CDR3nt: TGTGCCAGCAGCTCAAACAGGGGAGGAGAAAAACTGTTTTTT
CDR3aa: CASSSNRGGEKLFF

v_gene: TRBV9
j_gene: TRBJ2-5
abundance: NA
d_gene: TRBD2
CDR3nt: TGTGCCAGCAGCCCGTGGACTAGCGGCGGGGAGACCCAGTACTTC
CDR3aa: CASSPWTSGGETQYF

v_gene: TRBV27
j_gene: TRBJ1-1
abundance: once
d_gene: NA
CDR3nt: TGTGCCAGCAGTTTTCAACAGAACACTGAAGCTTTCTTT
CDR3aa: CASSFQQNTEAFF

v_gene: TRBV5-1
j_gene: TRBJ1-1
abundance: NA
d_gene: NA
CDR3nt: TGCGCCAGCAGCAACAGGGTAAACACTGAAGCTTTCTTT
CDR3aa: CASSNRVNTEAFF

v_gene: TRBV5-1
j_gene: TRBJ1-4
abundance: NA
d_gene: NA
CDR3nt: TGCGCCAGCAGCTTCCGGACCGGGGCAGATGAAAAACTGTTTTTT
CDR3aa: CASSFRTGADEKLFF

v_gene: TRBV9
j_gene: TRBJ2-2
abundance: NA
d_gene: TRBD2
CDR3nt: TGTGCCAGCAGCGTAATTTCTAGCGGCACCGGGGAGCTGTTTTTT
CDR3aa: CASSVISSGTGELFF

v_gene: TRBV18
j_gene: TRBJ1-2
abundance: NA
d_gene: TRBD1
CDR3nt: TGTGCCAGCTCACCACGGACAGGGGAGTATGGCTACACCTTC
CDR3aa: CASSPRTGEYGYTF

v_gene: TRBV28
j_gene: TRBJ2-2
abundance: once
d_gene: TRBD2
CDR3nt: TGTGCCAGCAGTTCTAGCGGGAGACTAACCGGGGAGCTGTTTTTT
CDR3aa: CASSSSGRLTGELFF

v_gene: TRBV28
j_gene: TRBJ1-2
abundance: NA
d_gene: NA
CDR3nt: TGTGCCACCACACCCCAGGGACCTTATGGCTACACCTTC
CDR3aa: CATTPQGPYGYTF

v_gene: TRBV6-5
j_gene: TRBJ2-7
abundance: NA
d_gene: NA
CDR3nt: TGTGCCAGCACCGTAAAGACGAGCGAGCAGTACTTC
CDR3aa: CASTVKTSEQYF

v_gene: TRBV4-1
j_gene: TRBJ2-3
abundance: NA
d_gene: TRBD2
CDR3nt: TGCGCCAGCAGCCAAAGACTAGCGGGACCCACAGATACGCAGTATTTT
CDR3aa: CASSQRLAGPTDTQYF

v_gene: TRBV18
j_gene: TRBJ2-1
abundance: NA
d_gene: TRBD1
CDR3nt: TGTGCCAGCTCACCAGGACAGGTCCTATACAATGAGCAGTTCTTC
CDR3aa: CASSPGQVLYNEQFF

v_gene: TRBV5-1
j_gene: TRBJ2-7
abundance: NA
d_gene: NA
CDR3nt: TGCGCCAGCAGACTACTAGGGGGAAGGGACGAGCAGTACTTC
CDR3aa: CASRLLGGRDEQYF